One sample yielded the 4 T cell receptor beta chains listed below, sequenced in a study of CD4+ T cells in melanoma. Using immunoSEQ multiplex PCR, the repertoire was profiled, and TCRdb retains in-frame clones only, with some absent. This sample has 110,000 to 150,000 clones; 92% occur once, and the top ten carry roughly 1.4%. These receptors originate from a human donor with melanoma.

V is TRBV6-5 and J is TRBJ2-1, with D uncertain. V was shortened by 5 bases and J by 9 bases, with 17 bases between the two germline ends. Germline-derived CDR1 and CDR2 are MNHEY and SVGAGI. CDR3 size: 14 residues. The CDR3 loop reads CASSLPARPAEQFF. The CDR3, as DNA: TGTGCCAGCAGTCTCCCCGCACGCCCAGCTGAGCAGTTCTTC.

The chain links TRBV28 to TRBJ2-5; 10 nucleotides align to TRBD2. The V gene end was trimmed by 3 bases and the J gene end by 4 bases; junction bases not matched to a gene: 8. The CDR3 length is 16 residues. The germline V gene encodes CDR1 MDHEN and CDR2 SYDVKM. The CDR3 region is CASSFPASGGSETQYF. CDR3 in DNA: TGTGCCAGCAGTTTTCCGGCTAGCGGGGGATCAGAGACCCAGTACTTC.

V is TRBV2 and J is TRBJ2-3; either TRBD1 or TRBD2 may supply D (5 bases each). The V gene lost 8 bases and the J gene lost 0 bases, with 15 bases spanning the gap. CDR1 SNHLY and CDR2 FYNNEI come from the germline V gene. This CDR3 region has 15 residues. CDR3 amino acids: CASSLERGSTDTQYF. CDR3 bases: TGTGCCAGCTCTTTAGAGAGGGGTAGCACAGATACGCAGTATTTT.

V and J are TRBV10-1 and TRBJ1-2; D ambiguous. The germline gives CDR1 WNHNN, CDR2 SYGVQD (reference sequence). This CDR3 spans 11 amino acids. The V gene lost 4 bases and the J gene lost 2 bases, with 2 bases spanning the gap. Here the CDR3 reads CASSVNYGYTF. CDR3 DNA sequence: TGCGCCAGCAGTGTGAACTATGGCTACACCTTC.